Reported below is one T cell receptor (beta chain). The repertoire was sequenced with immunoSEQ multiplex PCR; TCRdb's copy has only in-frame clones and lacks some. The sample yields over 9,000 clones, around 90% seen once. The source of the sample is a study of T cells after posttransplantation cyclophosphamide. A marrow graft followed busulfan-fludarabine conditioning, with cyclophosphamide on days +3 and +4. V lost 6 bases, J lost 5 bases, and 3 bases stayed unmatched. The germline gives CDR1 KGHSH, CDR2 LQKENI. The CDR3 extends over 13 amino acids. This sequence joins TRBV18 and TRBJ2-2; 7 nucleotides align to TRBD2. The origin of this receptor is a female patient aged 30-39 years who received an allogeneic stem cell transplant from an unrelated donor, was CMV-positive, and had no GVHD. A subset of T cells may come from the graft donor. Specimen: PBMCs, collected after allogeneic stem cell transplant with posttransplant cyclophosphamide. CDR3 loop: CASSQGGTGELFF. The CDR3 nucleotides are TGTGCCAGCTCGCAGGGAGGGACCGGGGAGCTGTTTTTT.